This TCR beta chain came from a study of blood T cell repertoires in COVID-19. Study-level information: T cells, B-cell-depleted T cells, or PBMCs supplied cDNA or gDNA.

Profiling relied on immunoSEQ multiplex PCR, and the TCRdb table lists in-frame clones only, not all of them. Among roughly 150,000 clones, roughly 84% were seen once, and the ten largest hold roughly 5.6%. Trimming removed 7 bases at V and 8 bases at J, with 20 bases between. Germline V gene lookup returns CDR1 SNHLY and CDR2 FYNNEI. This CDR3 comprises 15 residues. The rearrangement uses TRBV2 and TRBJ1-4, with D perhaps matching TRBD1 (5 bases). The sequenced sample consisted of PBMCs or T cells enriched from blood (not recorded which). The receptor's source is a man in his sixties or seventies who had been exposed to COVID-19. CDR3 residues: CASMVQGLGGEKLFF. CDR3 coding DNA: TGTGCCAGCATGGTGCAGGGACTGGGGGGAGAAAAACTGTTTTTT.